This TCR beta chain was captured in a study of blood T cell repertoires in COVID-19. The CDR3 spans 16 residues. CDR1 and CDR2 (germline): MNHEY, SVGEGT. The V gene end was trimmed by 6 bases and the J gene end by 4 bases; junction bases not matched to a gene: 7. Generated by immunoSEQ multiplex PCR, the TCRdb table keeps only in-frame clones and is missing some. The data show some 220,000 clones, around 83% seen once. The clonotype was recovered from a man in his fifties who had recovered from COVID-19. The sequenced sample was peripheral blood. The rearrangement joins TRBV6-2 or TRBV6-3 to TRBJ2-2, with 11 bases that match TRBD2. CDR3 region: CASSPRLAGPTGELFF. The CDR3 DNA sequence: TGTGCCAGCAGCCCTCGACTAGCGGGGCCCACCGGGGAGCTGTTTTTT.